One sample yielded the 2 T cell receptor beta chains listed below, sequenced in a study of blood T cells in healthy people across ages. Alongside a J-beta primer mix, a sample-barcoded 5' primer served in a second PCR lasting roughly 6 to 11 cycles. TCRdb itself ran the 5' RACE reads through MiXCR, one entry per CDR3 protein. Of approximately 2,000,000 distinct CDR3 sequences in the sample, about two fifths were seen once. Input material: blood. The source of these receptors is a human donor in good health.

This clonotype was seen a handful of times. The V gene is TRBV13, the J gene TRBJ1-2; 7 bases line up with TRBD1. The CDR3 spans 13 residues. The germline gives CDR1 PRHDT, CDR2 FYEKMQ (reference sequence). V shed 6 bases and J 8 bases; nucleotides not matched to a gene: 9. The CDR3 DNA is TGTGCCAGCAGTTTAACAGGGGTGCGCGGCTACACCTTC. Its protein product is CASSLTGVRGYTF.

The chain couples TRBV12-3 or TRBV12-4 to TRBJ2-6; D gene uncertain. The CDR3 is made up of 15 amino acids. The germline V and J ends were trimmed by 2 bases and 2 bases, with 7 bases remaining between them. CDR3 nucleotides: TGTGCCAGCAGTTTAAGGTCTACTGGGGCCAACGTCCTGACTTTC. It translates to CASSLRSTGANVLTF.